A single sample is the source of the 19 T cell receptor beta chains below, sequenced in a study of shared clonotypes between healthy human individuals. Positive CCR7 selection of CD45RO-negative cells yielded the naive CD8 cells, and terminally differentiated effector memory CD45RA+ cells were excluded. This table comes from immunoSEQ multiplex PCR, and its TCRdb copy is limited to in-frame clones, with some not included. Found here are about 2,200,000 clones, just over 90% of them singletons; the top ten hold around 1.7%. Sequencing input: naive CD8+ T cells from PBMCs. Source of these receptors: a man younger than 35 in good health. Some clones in this sample may be carry-over from other donors' samples.

This sequence joins TRBV6-5 and TRBJ1-4, with D perhaps matching TRBD1 (6 bases). The CDR3 length is 12 residues. Per the germline V gene, CDR1 is MNHEY and CDR2 is SVGAGI. V gave up 5 bases and J gave up 17 bases, with 18 bases separating them. CDR3 bases: TGTGCCAGCAGTCTCCTGGGGGACACGATATTTTTT. This sequence encodes CASSLLGDTIFF.

The chain combines TRBV15 with TRBJ2-5; D call uncertain. V lost 2 bases and J lost 14, with 18 bases in between. The CDR3 is 13 residues long. Germline assignment: CDR1 LNHNV and CDR2 YYDKDF (reference sequence). The CDR3 bases are TGTGCCACCAGCAGAATACACACGCGCGGCCGTTACTTC. Translated: CATSRIHTRGRYF.

This clone showed up just once. The chain couples TRBV27 to TRBJ1-1, with 8 nucleotides matching TRBD1. CDR1 MNHEY and CDR2 SMNVEV come from the germline V gene (reference sequence). The CDR3 covers 15 residues. The ends lost 5 bases at V and 4 bases at J; junction bases unmatched: 9. The CDR3 bases are TGTGCCAGCAGTAGAGACACAGGGGGTAGCACTGAAGCTTTCTTT. This codes for CASSRDTGGSTEAFF.

V gene TRBV6-4 combines with J gene TRBJ2-1; D uncertain. V gave up 6 bases and J gave up 6 bases, with 12 bases separating them. The CDR3 sequence is 13 residues long. Germline CDR1 and CDR2: MRHNA and SNTAGT. The DNA for the CDR3 is TGTGCCAGCAGCCTGGATCGGCTCAATGAGCAGTTCTTC. Its translation is CASSLDRLNEQFF.

This chain connects TRBV5-5 to TRBJ2-7; D may match TRBD1 or TRBD2 (5 bases each). Trimming left V 5 bases short and J 0 bases short, with 15 bases between. The CDR3 is made up of 15 amino acids. In germline, CDR1 is SGHKS, CDR2 YYEKEE (reference sequence). Here the CDR3 reads CASRARDRISYEQYF. The CDR3 region has the DNA TGTGCCAGCAGGGCCCGGGACCGAATCTCCTACGAGCAGTACTTC. Full variable domain (remainder filled in from reference TRBV5-5 and TRBJ2-7): DAGVTQSPTHLIKTRGQQVTLRCSPISGHKSVSWYQQVLGQGPQFIFQYYEKEERGRGNFPDRFSARQFPNYSSELNVNALLLGDSALYLCASRARDRISYEQYFGPGTRLTVT.

V usage is TRBV28 and J usage is TRBJ2-2; 13 bases fit TRBD2. The CDR3 runs 13 residues. CDR1 MDHEN and CDR2 SYDVKM come from the germline V gene. The CDR3 bases are TGTGCGGGCCGACTAGCGGGGGGCGGGGAGCTGTTTTTT. It yields the protein CAGRLAGGGELFF.

The chain links TRBV29-1 to TRBJ2-5; 7 nucleotides line up with TRBD2. The CDR3 has 13 residues. CDR1 is SQVTM, CDR2 ANQGSEA, per germline. The V and J ends lost 6 bases and 3 bases, in that order; junction bases with no gene match: 7. CDR3 sequence: CSVAVSGKETQYF. The CDR3 region has the DNA TGCAGCGTCGCCGTCAGCGGGAAAGAGACCCAGTACTTC. Variable domain in full (rest from reference TRBV29-1 and TRBJ2-5): SAVISQKPSRDICQRGTSLTIQCQVDSQVTMMFWYRQQPGQSLTLIATANQGSEATYESGFVIDKFPISRPNLTFSTLTVSNMSPEDSSIYLCSVAVSGKETQYFGPGTRLLVL.

V is TRBV4-1 and J is TRBJ2-1, with D maybe TRBD2 (6 bases). Germline-derived CDR1 and CDR2 are MGHRA and YSYEKL. V lost 4 bases to trimming and J lost 0 bases, with 16 bases between them. The CDR3 is 17 residues long. The CDR3: CASSRKPDGSSYNEQFF. The CDR3 coding sequence is TGCGCCAGCAGCCGCAAGCCGGACGGGAGCTCCTACAATGAGCAGTTCTTC.

CDR3 coding DNA: TGTGCCAGCAGCCAACCAAGGGGTGAAGCTTTCTTT. It translates to CASSQPRGEAFF. The gene calls are TRBV14 and TRBJ1-1, with D possibly TRBD1 on 5 matching bases. CDR3 length: 12 residues. V was trimmed by 2 bases and J by 7 bases, leaving 8 bases between them. CDR1 is SGHDN and CDR2 is FVKESK in the germline V gene.

This chain connects TRBV5-8 to TRBJ1-2; D is possibly TRBD1 (5 bases). V dropped 0 bases and J dropped 8 bases, with 11 bases sitting between them. Germline V gives CDR1 SGHTS, CDR2 YDEGEE. The CDR3 covers 13 residues. Here the CDR3 reads CASSLDRTHGYTF. In nucleotides, the CDR3 is TGTGCCAGCAGCTTGGACAGGACGCACGGCTACACCTTC.

V and J are TRBV14 and TRBJ2-7; the D is unclear. CDR1 is SGHDN, CDR2 FVKESK, per germline. The V gene lost 4 bases and the J gene lost 5 bases, with 15 bases spanning the gap. The CDR3 consists of 14 residues. The chain's CDR3 is CASSPDLNEDEQYF. The CDR3 nucleotides are TGTGCCAGCAGCCCGGATCTTAACGAGGACGAGCAGTACTTC.

In nucleotides, the CDR3 is TGTGCCAGCAGTTTAGGCCCCCGACTCTCCAGGGGGCGGGAGTACTTC. Protein: CASSLGPRLSRGREYF. The chain combines TRBV28 with TRBJ2-7, with 8 bases that match TRBD1. The germline V gene encodes CDR1 MDHEN and CDR2 SYDVKM. The CDR3 loop spans 16 amino acids. The V gene end was trimmed by 2 bases and the J gene end by 11 bases; junction bases not matched to a gene: 17.

The gene calls are TRBV9 and TRBJ2-1, with 13 bases that match TRBD2. Germline CDR1 reads SGDLS; CDR2 reads YYNGEE. V lost 3 bases to trimming and J lost 7 bases; unmatched junction nucleotides: 10. This CDR3 region has 17 residues. In DNA form, the CDR3 reads TGTGCCAGCAGCGCCCGGCGGACTAGCGGGAGTGGGAATGAGCAGTTCTTC. Translated: CASSARRTSGSGNEQFF.

The chain combines TRBV4-1 with TRBJ1-3; 9 nucleotides match TRBD1. This CDR3 is 17 amino acids long. V was clipped by 9 bases and J by 4 bases; unmatched bases: 16. Germline assignment: CDR1 MGHRA and CDR2 YSYEKL. CDR3 loop: CASSKTGDRVYGNTIYF. The CDR3 bases are TGCGCCAGTAGCAAGACTGGGGACAGGGTATACGGAAACACCATATATTTT.

V and J are TRBV19 and TRBJ1-5; 8 bases are shared with TRBD1. With V trimmed by 3 bases and J by 6 bases, 7 bases remained unmatched. Germline CDR1 and CDR2: LNHDA and SQIVND (reference sequence). This CDR3 comprises 15 residues. CDR3 nucleotides: TGTGCCAGTAGTATTTGGGCAGGGGGCGGTCAGCCCCAGCATTTT. It is translated as CASSIWAGGGQPQHF.

Turning to this clone: Additional DNA sequences in this sample encode the identical CDR3. The chain couples TRBV29-1 to TRBJ2-7, with D hard to call. Germline CDR1 reads SQVTM; CDR2 reads ANQGSEA. The CDR3 is 13 residues long. Between the trimmed V and J ends, which lost 0 bases and 0 bases, there was a span of 6 bases. The CDR3 region has the DNA TGCAGCGTTGAAGACAGGCGCTCCTACGAGCAGTACTTC. Translation: CSVEDRRSYEQYF.

V and J are TRBV19 and TRBJ1-2, with D possibly TRBD1 on 6 matching bases. The V and J ends lost 1 base and 8 bases respectively, with 17 bases between them. The CDR3 sequence is 15 residues long. Germline V lookup: CDR1 LNHDA, CDR2 SQIVND (reference sequence). Here the CDR3 reads CASSIAPGERRGYTF. Here the CDR3 DNA reads TGTGCCAGTAGTATAGCCCCAGGGGAACGGAGGGGCTACACCTTC.

The rearrangement links TRBV7-2 to TRBJ2-1; 10 nucleotides line up with TRBD2. The germline gives CDR1 SGHTA, CDR2 FQGNSA. After removal of 0 bases from V and 2 bases from J, the junction contained 4 bases not matched to a gene. This CDR3 is built from 17 residues. In DNA, the CDR3 is TGTGCCAGCAGCTTAGCCCTGGGGACTAGCGCCTACAATGAGCAGTTCTTC. Translating gives CASSLALGTSAYNEQFF.

The chain uses TRBV20-1 and TRBJ1-2; D is uncertain. Trimming cost V 2 bases and J 8 bases, with 9 bases left between them. The CDR3 covers 11 residues. The germline CDR1 and CDR2 sequences are DFQATT and SNEGSKA (reference sequence). The CDR3 DNA is TGCAGTGCTAGAAGGCCGGAAGGCTACACCTTC. Its protein product is CSARRPEGYTF.